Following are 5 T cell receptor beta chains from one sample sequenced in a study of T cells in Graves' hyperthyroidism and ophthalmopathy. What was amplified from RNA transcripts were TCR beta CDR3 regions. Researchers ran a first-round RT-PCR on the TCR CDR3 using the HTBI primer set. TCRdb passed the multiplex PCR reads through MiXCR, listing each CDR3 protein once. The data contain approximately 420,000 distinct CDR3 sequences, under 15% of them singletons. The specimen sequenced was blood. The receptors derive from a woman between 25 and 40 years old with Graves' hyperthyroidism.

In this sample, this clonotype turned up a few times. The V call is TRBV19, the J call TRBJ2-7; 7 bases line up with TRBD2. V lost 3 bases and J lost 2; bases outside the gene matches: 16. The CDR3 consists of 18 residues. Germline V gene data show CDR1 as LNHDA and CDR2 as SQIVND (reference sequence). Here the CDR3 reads CASSIRRPSGPRPYEQYF. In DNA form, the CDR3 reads TGTGCCAGTAGTATCCGGCGCCCTAGCGGACCGAGACCCTACGAGCAGTACTTC.

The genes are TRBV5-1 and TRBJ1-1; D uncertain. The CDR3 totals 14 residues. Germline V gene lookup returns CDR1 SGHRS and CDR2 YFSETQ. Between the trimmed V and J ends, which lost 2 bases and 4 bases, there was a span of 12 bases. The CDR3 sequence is CASSFFDAGTEAFF. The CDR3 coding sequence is TGCGCCAGCAGCTTCTTCGACGCTGGCACTGAAGCTTTCTTT.

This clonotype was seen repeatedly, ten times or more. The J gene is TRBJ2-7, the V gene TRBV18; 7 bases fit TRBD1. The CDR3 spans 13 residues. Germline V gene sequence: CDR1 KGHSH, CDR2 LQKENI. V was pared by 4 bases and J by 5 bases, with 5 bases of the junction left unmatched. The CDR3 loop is CASSLGQEDEQYF. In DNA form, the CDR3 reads TGTGCCAGCTCACTAGGACAGGAGGACGAGCAGTACTTC. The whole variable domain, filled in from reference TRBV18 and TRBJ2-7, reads NAGVMQNPRHLVRRRGQEARLRCSPMKGHSHVYWYRQLPEEGLKFMVYLQKENIIDESGMPKERFSAEFPKEGPSILRIQQVVRGDSAAYFCASSLGQEDEQYFGPGTRLTVT.

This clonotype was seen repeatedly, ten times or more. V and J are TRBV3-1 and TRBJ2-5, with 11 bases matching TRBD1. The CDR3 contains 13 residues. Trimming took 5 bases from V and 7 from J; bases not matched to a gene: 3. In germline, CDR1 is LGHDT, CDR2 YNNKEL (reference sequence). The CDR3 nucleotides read TGTGCCAGCAGCACGGGACAGGGGGTGACCCAGTACTTC. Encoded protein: CASSTGQGVTQYF.

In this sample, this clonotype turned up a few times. CDR3: CASSVEGGIGGNTIYF. The CDR3 DNA sequence: TGTGCCAGCAGCGTAGAAGGGGGAATCGGCGGAAACACCATATATTTT. The chain joins TRBV9 to TRBJ1-3; D perhaps matches TRBD1 (6 bases). CDR1 is SGDLS and CDR2 is YYNGEE in the germline V gene. The CDR3 runs to 16 residues. Between the trimmed V and J ends, which lost 0 bases and 4 bases, there was a span of 14 bases.